A selection of T cell receptor beta chains follows, all from one sample in a study of cytomegalovirus exposure and HLA in healthy donors. Assay used: immunoSEQ multiplex PCR; TCRdb lists only in-frame clones, some missing. The sample table includes roughly 190,000 clones. The specimen sequenced was PBMCs. The receptors originated from a man aged 25 to 45 in good health and CMV-seronegative. Both conserved end residues are part of each CDR3. Each record gives: CDR3 protein, CDR3 DNA, D gene, CDR3 length, J gene, V gene. D genes are given only for firm matches.

cdr3_aa: CAISDSTGTYNEQFF
cdr3_nt: TGTGCCATCAGTGACTCGACAGGTACCTACAATGAGCAGTTCTTC
d_call: NA
cdr3_length: 15
j_call: TRBJ2-1
v_call: TRBV10-3

cdr3_aa: CASRQGLDTEAFF
cdr3_nt: TGTGCCAGCAGACAGGGGTTGGACACTGAAGCTTTCTTT
d_call: TRBD1
cdr3_length: 13
j_call: TRBJ1-1
v_call: TRBV6-1

cdr3_aa: CASSPTVDRGQKLFF
cdr3_nt: TGTGCCAGCAGCCCAACCGTGGACAGGGGGCAGAAACTGTTTTTT
d_call: TRBD1
cdr3_length: 15
j_call: TRBJ1-4
v_call: TRBV28

cdr3_aa: CASSLLWEGRNEQFF
cdr3_nt: TGTGCCAGCAGCTTGCTCTGGGAGGGTAGAAATGAGCAGTTCTTC
d_call: TRBD2
cdr3_length: 15
j_call: TRBJ2-1
v_call: TRBV5-4

cdr3_aa: CASSPEVGRGYTF
cdr3_nt: TGTGCCAGCAGCCCGGAGGTCGGTCGGGGCTACACCTTC
d_call: NA
cdr3_length: 13
j_call: TRBJ1-2
v_call: TRBV5-6

cdr3_aa: CASSVALAGATYDEQFF
cdr3_nt: TGTGCCAGCAGCGTCGCGCTAGCGGGGGCTACTTACGATGAGCAGTTCTTC
d_call: TRBD2
cdr3_length: 17
j_call: TRBJ2-1
v_call: TRBV9

cdr3_aa: CASSSPSMGHGELFF
cdr3_nt: TGTGCCAGCAGCTCACCGTCCATGGGACACGGGGAGCTGTTTTTT
d_call: NA
cdr3_length: 15
j_call: TRBJ2-2
v_call: TRBV7-7

cdr3_aa: CASSYSKRSTDTQYF
cdr3_nt: TGTGCCAGCAGTTACTCGAAGAGAAGCACAGATACGCAGTATTTT
d_call: NA
cdr3_length: 15
j_call: TRBJ2-3
v_call: TRBV6-5

cdr3_aa: CASRGTSGEEQFF
cdr3_nt: TGTGCCAGCAGAGGGACTAGCGGGGAAGAGCAGTTCTTC
d_call: TRBD2
cdr3_length: 13
j_call: TRBJ2-1
v_call: TRBV6-5

cdr3_aa: CASSVGSEYSNQLQHF
cdr3_nt: TGTGCCAGCAGCGTAGGGTCAGAATATAGCAATCAGCTCCAGCATTTT
d_call: NA
cdr3_length: 16
j_call: TRBJ1-5
v_call: TRBV9

cdr3_aa: CASSSRLGAYEQYF
cdr3_nt: TGTGCCAGCAGCTCCCGACTAGGGGCTTACGAGCAGTACTTC
d_call: NA
cdr3_length: 14
j_call: TRBJ2-7
v_call: TRBV7-6

cdr3_aa: CASSYYLNTEAFF
cdr3_nt: TGTGCCAGCAGTTACTACCTAAACACTGAAGCTTTCTTT
d_call: NA
cdr3_length: 13
j_call: TRBJ1-1
v_call: TRBV6-6

cdr3_aa: CASSYSRDTNSPLHF
cdr3_nt: TGTGCCAGCAGTTACTCCCGGGACACCAATTCACCCCTCCACTTT
d_call: NA
cdr3_length: 15
j_call: TRBJ1-6
v_call: TRBV6-5

cdr3_aa: CASTSTSGKNWETQYF
cdr3_nt: TGTGCCAGCACTTCGACTAGCGGGAAGAATTGGGAGACCCAGTACTTC
d_call: TRBD2
cdr3_length: 16
j_call: TRBJ2-5
v_call: TRBV28

cdr3_aa: CASSLRGSEDTEAFF
cdr3_nt: TGCGCCAGCAGCTTGCGCGGGTCGGAGGACACTGAAGCTTTCTTT
d_call: NA
cdr3_length: 15
j_call: TRBJ1-1
v_call: TRBV5-1

cdr3_aa: CASSGGADRNTGELFF
cdr3_nt: TGTGCCAGCAGTGGTGGGGCGGATCGTAACACCGGGGAGCTGTTTTTT
d_call: NA
cdr3_length: 16
j_call: TRBJ2-2
v_call: TRBV28

cdr3_aa: CASRQGPYYEQYF
cdr3_nt: TGTGCCAGCAGACAGGGACCTTACTACGAGCAGTACTTC
d_call: NA
cdr3_length: 13
j_call: TRBJ2-7
v_call: TRBV27

cdr3_aa: CATSRGGQGMTTFF
cdr3_nt: TGTGCCACCAGCAGGGGGGGACAGGGAATGACAACTTTCTTT
d_call: TRBD1
cdr3_length: 14
j_call: TRBJ1-1
v_call: TRBV15

cdr3_aa: CSGEQGAIYNEQFF
cdr3_nt: TGCAGCGGAGAACAGGGGGCTATCTACAATGAGCAGTTCTTC
d_call: TRBD1
cdr3_length: 14
j_call: TRBJ2-1
v_call: TRBV29-1

cdr3_aa: CASSEMSGQALYEQYF
cdr3_nt: TGTGCCAGCAGTGAAATGTCGGGACAGGCCCTTTACGAGCAGTACTTC
d_call: TRBD1
cdr3_length: 16
j_call: TRBJ2-7
v_call: TRBV2

cdr3_aa: CASAGDSTGETQYF
cdr3_nt: TGCGCCAGCGCCGGGGATAGCACGGGAGAGACCCAGTACTTC
d_call: NA
cdr3_length: 14
j_call: TRBJ2-5
v_call: TRBV5-1

cdr3_aa: CATSRQGLNTEAFF
cdr3_nt: TGTGCCACCAGCCGACAGGGACTGAACACTGAAGCTTTCTTT
d_call: TRBD1
cdr3_length: 14
j_call: TRBJ1-1
v_call: TRBV15

cdr3_aa: CASSFQGGPQHF
cdr3_nt: TGTGCCAGCAGTTTCCAGGGAGGGCCCCAGCATTTT
d_call: NA
cdr3_length: 12
j_call: TRBJ1-5
v_call: TRBV7-8

cdr3_aa: CAWSNMVTGRGTGELFF
cdr3_nt: TGTGCCTGGAGTAACATGGTGACAGGGCGAGGCACCGGGGAGCTGTTTTTT
d_call: TRBD1
cdr3_length: 17
j_call: TRBJ2-2
v_call: TRBV30

cdr3_aa: CASSLVVDYGYTF
cdr3_nt: TGTGCCAGCAGCTTGGTAGTCGACTATGGCTACACCTTC
d_call: NA
cdr3_length: 13
j_call: TRBJ1-2
v_call: TRBV5-6

cdr3_aa: CASSPPGEQYF
cdr3_nt: TGTGCCAGCAGCCCCCCGGGCGAGCAGTACTTC
d_call: NA
cdr3_length: 11
j_call: TRBJ2-7
v_call: TRBV6-5

cdr3_aa: CASSLGIRGLGLAQHF
cdr3_nt: TGTGCCAGCAGCTTAGGGATCAGGGGTCTGGGTTTGGCCCAGCATTTT
d_call: NA
cdr3_length: 16
j_call: TRBJ1-5
v_call: TRBV7-2

cdr3_aa: CATSRAFGQGSGNTIYF
cdr3_nt: TGTGCCACCAGCAGAGCCTTCGGACAGGGCTCTGGAAACACCATATATTTT
d_call: TRBD1
cdr3_length: 17
j_call: TRBJ1-3
v_call: TRBV15

cdr3_aa: CASSPGTGGAAEAFF
cdr3_nt: TGTGCCAGCAGCCCGGGGACAGGGGGCGCCGCTGAAGCTTTCTTT
d_call: TRBD1
cdr3_length: 15
j_call: TRBJ1-1
v_call: TRBV5-8

cdr3_aa: CASSPRTGNYYEQYF
cdr3_nt: TGTGCCAGCAGCCCTCGGACGGGGAACTACTACGAGCAGTACTTC
d_call: NA
cdr3_length: 15
j_call: TRBJ2-7
v_call: TRBV5-4

cdr3_aa: CASNPGGAGYGYTF
cdr3_nt: TGTGCCAGCAACCCCGGGGGGGCAGGCTATGGCTACACCTTC
d_call: NA
cdr3_length: 14
j_call: TRBJ1-2
v_call: TRBV5-4

cdr3_aa: CASSANTGTGIQETQYF
cdr3_nt: TGTGCCAGTAGTGCAAACACCGGGACAGGGATCCAAGAGACCCAGTACTTC
d_call: TRBD1
cdr3_length: 17
j_call: TRBJ2-5
v_call: TRBV19

cdr3_aa: CASSESGEGPSSLHF
cdr3_nt: TGCGCCAGCAGTGAGTCGGGGGAGGGTCCATCATCCCTCCACTTT
d_call: NA
cdr3_length: 15
j_call: TRBJ1-6
v_call: TRBV10-2

cdr3_aa: CASSVMDSSYEQYF
cdr3_nt: TGTGCCAGCAGCGTAATGGACAGTTCCTACGAGCAGTACTTC
d_call: NA
cdr3_length: 14
j_call: TRBJ2-7
v_call: TRBV9

cdr3_aa: CASSKGQDDGYTF
cdr3_nt: TGCGCCAGCAGCAAGGGACAGGATGATGGCTACACCTTC
d_call: TRBD1
cdr3_length: 13
j_call: TRBJ1-2
v_call: TRBV5-1

cdr3_aa: CASILPGNTEAFF
cdr3_nt: TGTGCCAGCATCCTACCGGGGAACACTGAAGCTTTCTTT
d_call: NA
cdr3_length: 13
j_call: TRBJ1-1
v_call: TRBV28

cdr3_aa: CASSVALGQGYEQYF
cdr3_nt: TGTGCCAGCAGCGTAGCTTTAGGACAGGGGTACGAGCAGTACTTC
d_call: TRBD1
cdr3_length: 15
j_call: TRBJ2-7
v_call: TRBV9

cdr3_aa: CASSSTSGTYEQYF
cdr3_nt: TGTGCCAGCAGTTCGACTAGCGGAACCTACGAGCAGTACTTC
d_call: TRBD2
cdr3_length: 14
j_call: TRBJ2-7
v_call: TRBV6-6

cdr3_aa: CASSSGLAENTGELFF
cdr3_nt: TGTGCCAGTAGTTCGGGACTAGCGGAGAACACCGGGGAGCTGTTTTTT
d_call: TRBD2
cdr3_length: 16
j_call: TRBJ2-2
v_call: TRBV19

cdr3_aa: CASSRDEQFF
cdr3_nt: TGTGCCAGCAGTAGAGATGAGCAGTTCTTC
d_call: NA
cdr3_length: 10
j_call: TRBJ2-1
v_call: TRBV6-5

cdr3_aa: CAWTPGTLNTEAFF
cdr3_nt: TGTGCCTGGACCCCCGGGACATTGAACACTGAAGCTTTCTTT
d_call: NA
cdr3_length: 14
j_call: TRBJ1-1
v_call: TRBV30

cdr3_aa: CASSRGTSGRRGNEQFF
cdr3_nt: TGTGCCAGCAGTCGTGGGACTAGCGGGAGGAGGGGCAATGAGCAGTTCTTC
d_call: TRBD2
cdr3_length: 17
j_call: TRBJ2-1
v_call: TRBV11-1

cdr3_aa: CASSFQGAAQETQYF
cdr3_nt: TGCGCCAGCAGCTTTCAGGGCGCGGCCCAAGAGACCCAGTACTTC
d_call: NA
cdr3_length: 15
j_call: TRBJ2-5
v_call: TRBV5-1

cdr3_aa: CAWSFQEGEKLFF
cdr3_nt: TGTGCCTGGAGTTTCCAGGAAGGAGAAAAACTGTTTTTT
d_call: NA
cdr3_length: 13
j_call: TRBJ1-4
v_call: TRBV30

cdr3_aa: CAWSPGGKSSYNEQFF
cdr3_nt: TGTGCCTGGAGTCCAGGGGGCAAAAGCTCCTACAATGAGCAGTTCTTC
d_call: TRBD1
cdr3_length: 16
j_call: TRBJ2-1
v_call: TRBV30

cdr3_aa: CASSLVGGDAGELFF
cdr3_nt: TGTGCCAGCAGCTTAGTAGGAGGGGACGCCGGGGAGCTGTTTTTT
d_call: NA
cdr3_length: 15
j_call: TRBJ2-2
v_call: TRBV7-8

cdr3_aa: CASSDIRDRWTYEQYF
cdr3_nt: TGTGCCAGCAGTGACATCCGGGACAGGTGGACCTACGAGCAGTACTTC
d_call: TRBD1
cdr3_length: 16
j_call: TRBJ2-7
v_call: TRBV2

cdr3_aa: CASRPQLAGVYEQYF
cdr3_nt: TGCGCCAGCAGGCCCCAACTAGCGGGAGTTTACGAGCAGTACTTC
d_call: TRBD2
cdr3_length: 15
j_call: TRBJ2-7
v_call: TRBV10-2

cdr3_aa: CATSPQGPQPQHF
cdr3_nt: TGTGCCACCAGCCCACAGGGCCCCCAGCCCCAGCATTTT
d_call: NA
cdr3_length: 13
j_call: TRBJ1-5
v_call: TRBV15

cdr3_aa: CASSLSWQQETQYF
cdr3_nt: TGTGCCAGCAGTTTATCGTGGCAGCAAGAGACCCAGTACTTC
d_call: NA
cdr3_length: 14
j_call: TRBJ2-5
v_call: TRBV27

cdr3_aa: CASRWDSYGYTF
cdr3_nt: TGTGCCAGCAGGTGGGACAGCTATGGCTACACCTTC
d_call: TRBD1
cdr3_length: 12
j_call: TRBJ1-2
v_call: TRBV2

cdr3_aa: CASSQVGAPGNSPLHF
cdr3_nt: TGCGCCAGCAGCCAAGTAGGAGCTCCGGGTAATTCACCCCTCCACTTT
d_call: NA
cdr3_length: 16
j_call: TRBJ1-6
v_call: TRBV4-3

cdr3_aa: CASRTQGYEQYF
cdr3_nt: TGTGCCAGCAGGACACAAGGCTACGAGCAGTACTTC
d_call: NA
cdr3_length: 12
j_call: TRBJ2-7
v_call: TRBV6-5